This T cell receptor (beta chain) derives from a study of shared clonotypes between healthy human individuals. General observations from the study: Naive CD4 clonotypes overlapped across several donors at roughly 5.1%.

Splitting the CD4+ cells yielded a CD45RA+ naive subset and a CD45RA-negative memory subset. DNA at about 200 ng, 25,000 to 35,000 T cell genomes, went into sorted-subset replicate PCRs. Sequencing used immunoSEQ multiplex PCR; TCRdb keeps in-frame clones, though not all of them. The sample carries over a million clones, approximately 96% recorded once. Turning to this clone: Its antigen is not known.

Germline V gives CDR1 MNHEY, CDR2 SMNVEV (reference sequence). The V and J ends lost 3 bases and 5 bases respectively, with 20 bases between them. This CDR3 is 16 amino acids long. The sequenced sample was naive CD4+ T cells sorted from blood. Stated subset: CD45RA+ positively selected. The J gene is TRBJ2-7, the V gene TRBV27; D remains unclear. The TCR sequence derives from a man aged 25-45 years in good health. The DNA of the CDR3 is TGTGCCAGCAGTTTTGGGAAGACATGGGCTTTGGACGAGCAGTACTTC. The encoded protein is CASSFGKTWALDEQYF.